Listed below are T cell receptor beta chains from one sample, sequenced in a study of sequential checkpoint blockade in melanoma. The assay was immunoSEQ multiplex PCR, and TCRdb's table has in-frame clones only and misses some. Of some 10,000 clones listed, around three quarters are singletons. Sequences were derived from CD8+ T cells sorted from blood (inferred from file names), sampled from a patient given nivolumab and ipilimumab in sequence. These receptors all come from a human donor with melanoma. CDR3s leave out the opening cysteine and the closing phenylalanine or tryptophan.

j_call: TRBJ2-5; v_call: TRBV25-1; cdr3_aa: ASGGRGETQY
j_call: TRBJ1-5; v_call: TRBV9; cdr3_aa: ASSVAGSNQPQH
j_call: NA; v_call: TRBV5-1; cdr3_aa: ASSAGAGYEQY
j_call: TRBJ2-3; v_call: TRBV27; cdr3_aa: ASSSYEDTQY
j_call: TRBJ2-7; v_call: TRBV13; cdr3_aa: ASSLGTGEEQY
j_call: TRBJ2-7; v_call: TRBV6-1; cdr3_aa: ASKDFAQGEQY
j_call: TRBJ2-1; v_call: TRBV30; cdr3_aa: AWSVSIGLAGYNEQF
j_call: TRBJ2-5; v_call: TRBV7-9; cdr3_aa: ASRTKDRGQKETQY
j_call: TRBJ2-7; v_call: TRBV5-4; cdr3_aa: ASSFAGAYEQY
j_call: TRBJ1-2; v_call: TRBV7-2; cdr3_aa: ASSSPRGTTYGYT
j_call: TRBJ2-5; v_call: TRBV12-2; cdr3_aa: ASRFPSGNQETQY
j_call: TRBJ2-3; v_call: TRBV7-2; cdr3_aa: ASSLGGGPTDTQY
j_call: TRBJ2-7; v_call: TRBV14; cdr3_aa: ASSQDLAGVRYEQY
j_call: TRBJ2-3; v_call: TRBV27; cdr3_aa: ASSFLPPRGGEFTDTQY
j_call: TRBJ2-1; v_call: TRBV7-3; cdr3_aa: ASSSFGLAPDNEQF
j_call: TRBJ2-7; v_call: TRBV11-3; cdr3_aa: ASSLGTGTYEQY
j_call: TRBJ2-2; v_call: TRBV6-4; cdr3_aa: ASSDSPGHLTSGELF
j_call: TRBJ2-7; v_call: TRBV4-1; cdr3_aa: ASSQDSSGLEGQY
j_call: TRBJ1-2; v_call: TRBV5-1; cdr3_aa: ASSPRRTGRNYGYT
j_call: TRBJ2-2; v_call: TRBV6-5; cdr3_aa: ASSYDRDLTGELF
j_call: TRBJ2-7; v_call: TRBV6-1; cdr3_aa: ASSERGTMYEQY
j_call: TRBJ2-7; v_call: TRBV18; cdr3_aa: ASSPRALREVNYEQY
j_call: TRBJ2-7; v_call: TRBV7-2; cdr3_aa: ASSFRDWGLYEQY
j_call: TRBJ1-5; v_call: TRBV19; cdr3_aa: ASSTGVWQPQH
j_call: TRBJ2-1; v_call: TRBV7-9; cdr3_aa: ASPSLRNEQF
j_call: NA; v_call: TRBV7-9; cdr3_aa: ASSLTLRSAEQY
j_call: TRBJ1-2; v_call: TRBV7-9; cdr3_aa: ASSLDRGRGGYT
j_call: TRBJ2-7; v_call: TRBV7-3; cdr3_aa: ASSQDETTSGGYEQY
j_call: TRBJ2-7; v_call: TRBV30; cdr3_aa: AWSADRTYEQY
j_call: NA; v_call: TRBV7-8; cdr3_aa: ASSFRTGPSVSYEQY
j_call: TRBJ1-1; v_call: TRBV4-1; cdr3_aa: ASSQVGAGGGINTEAF
j_call: TRBJ2-7; v_call: TRBV7-9; cdr3_aa: ASSSPPWREQY
j_call: TRBJ2-5; v_call: TRBV2; cdr3_aa: ASLDDREQETQY
j_call: TRBJ1-5; v_call: TRBV7-6; cdr3_aa: ASSPGTAYSNQPQH
j_call: TRBJ2-3; v_call: TRBV4-3; cdr3_aa: ASSQRVAGVHTQY
j_call: TRBJ2-7; v_call: TRBV4-2; cdr3_aa: ASSQDLSSGKTSYEQY
j_call: TRBJ1-3; v_call: TRBV29-1; cdr3_aa: SVEMAGKGNTIY
j_call: TRBJ2-2; v_call: TRBV5-6; cdr3_aa: ASSSRGKNTGELF
j_call: TRBJ2-2; v_call: TRBV2; cdr3_aa: ASSPWGQGTGELF
j_call: TRBJ2-7; v_call: TRBV27; cdr3_aa: ASSWGDEQY
j_call: TRBJ1-1; v_call: TRBV27; cdr3_aa: ASSLRRAMNTEAF
j_call: TRBJ1-2; v_call: TRBV9; cdr3_aa: ASSVYGQGGYGYT
j_call: TRBJ2-7; v_call: TRBV7-6; cdr3_aa: ASSSWTGGREQY
j_call: TRBJ1-3; v_call: TRBV6-5; cdr3_aa: ASSYSRGSGNTIY
j_call: TRBJ2-3; v_call: TRBV5-1; cdr3_aa: ASSPGVAADTQY
j_call: TRBJ1-3; v_call: TRBV13; cdr3_aa: ASSHRGSGNTIY
j_call: TRBJ2-5; v_call: TRBV13; cdr3_aa: ASSEGTVQETQY
j_call: TRBJ1-3; v_call: TRBV7-6; cdr3_aa: ASSPKQGWTISGNTIY
j_call: TRBJ2-4; v_call: TRBV7-9; cdr3_aa: ASSLAKTGGNIQY
j_call: TRBJ2-1; v_call: TRBV5-1; cdr3_aa: ASSPPLRAGVTYNEQF
j_call: TRBJ1-3; v_call: TRBV6-1; cdr3_aa: ASSEDRAGNTIY
j_call: TRBJ2-7; v_call: TRBV5-6; cdr3_aa: ASSLRSYEQY